This TCR beta chain was profiled in a study of blood T cell repertoires in COVID-19. As for the study in general: COVID-19 samples, acute and convalescent, were from the United States, Italy and Spain. T cells, B-cell-depleted T cells, or PBMCs provided the cDNA or gDNA that served as material.

Original methodology: From reference gene primer amplification, estimates of nucleated cell counts were derived. Produced via immunoSEQ multiplex PCR; TCRdb's table is partial and in-frame only. V and J calls plus clone size are reproduced from that table; the DNA served to infer D and trimming. The data contain 84,000 or so clones, around 81% of them singletons. With V trimmed by 0 bases and J by 4 bases, 4 bases remained unmatched. Looked up from germline, CDR1 is MNHEY and CDR2 is SVGAGI. The CDR3 covers 16 residues. The receptor was isolated from a woman in her seventies with active or convalescent COVID-19. Sample: peripheral blood. V is TRBV6-5 and J is TRBJ2-3, with TRBD1 matching 10 bases. The CDR3 here is CASSYSAGQGSDTQYF. The DNA for the CDR3 is TGTGCCAGCAGTTACTCGGCGGGACAGGGGTCAGATACGCAGTATTTT.